The T cell receptor beta chain under discussion was sequenced for a study of monozygotic twins with inflammatory bowel disease. Researchers collected more than 2 ml of blood per donor. This CDR3 spans 14 amino acids. From germline, CDR1 is SGHTA and CDR2 FQGNSA. Study-wide results and limits: Compared with healthy co-twins, IBD patients showed reduced TCRbeta repertoire diversity by inverse Simpson.

As concerns this clonotype: Its antigen is not identified.

Researchers used about 4,000 ng of total RNA for each TCR library. UMIs with a 6-nucleotide sample barcode were added by template switching. TCRdb reprocessed the 5' RACE reads and keeps a single row for each CDR3 protein, giving no DNA. The sample table includes hundreds of thousands of distinct CDR3 sequences. This chain connects TRBV7-2 to TRBJ2-3. This TCR derives from a human donor with ulcerative colitis or Crohn's disease, or a healthy co-twin of an affected twin (not recorded which). The sequenced material came from blood. The CDR3 protein is CASSRLSSTDTQYF.